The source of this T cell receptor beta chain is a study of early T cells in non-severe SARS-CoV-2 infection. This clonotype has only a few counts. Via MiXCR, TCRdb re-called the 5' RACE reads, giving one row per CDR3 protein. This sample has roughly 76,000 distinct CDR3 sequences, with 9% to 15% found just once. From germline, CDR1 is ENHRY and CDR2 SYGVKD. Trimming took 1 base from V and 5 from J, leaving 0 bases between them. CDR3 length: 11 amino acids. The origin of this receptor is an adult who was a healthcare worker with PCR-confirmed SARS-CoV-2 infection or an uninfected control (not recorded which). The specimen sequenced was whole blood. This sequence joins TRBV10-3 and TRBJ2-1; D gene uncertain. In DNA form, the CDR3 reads TGTGCCATCAGTGAGTACAATGAGCAGTTCTTC. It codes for CAISEYNEQFF.